This T cell receptor (beta chain) derives from a study of cytomegalovirus exposure and HLA in healthy donors. Findings and limits, study-wide: Usually a TCR sequence was rare, but some public TCRs were found in many donors.

The CDR3 consists of 18 residues. Turning to this clone: What it recognizes is unknown.

The repertoire was sequenced with immunoSEQ multiplex PCR; TCRdb's copy has only in-frame clones and lacks some. The sample includes fewer than 70,000 clones, more than 80% of them seen just once. The receptor was isolated from a man younger than 30 in good health and CMV-seronegative. The chain links TRBV21-1 to TRBJ2-6; whether TRBD2, the table's D call, matches the DNA was not checked. TRBV21-1 is labeled a pseudogene. Specimen: PBMCs. This CDR3 is CASSKGKDSNSGANVLTF. Written as DNA, the CDR3 is TGTGCCAGCAGCAAAGGCAAAGACTCGAACTCTGGGGCCAACGTCCTGACTTTC.